Presented here are 30 T cell receptor beta chains from one specimen sequenced in a study of response to subunit inactivated influenza vaccine. TCRdb analysed the RT-PCR reads with MiXCR anew, one entry per CDR3 protein. The table lists about 520,000 distinct CDR3 sequences, around 25% of them singletons, with approximately 2% in the top ten. The sequences come from CD4+ T cells sorted from PBMCs, collected around 5 days after vaccination. All receptors derive from a man aged 45-65 years who received an inactivated influenza vaccine.

The rearrangement joins TRBV13 to TRBJ2-1; TRBD2 aligns across 7 bases. V shed 1 base, J shed 8 bases, and the junction held 5 bases outside the gene matches. The germline V gene encodes CDR1 PRHDT and CDR2 FYEKMQ (reference sequence). CDR3 length: 14 amino acids. In DNA, the CDR3 is TGTGCCAGCAGCTTAGACCGGGGGGTGGATGAGCAGTTCTTC. Translated: CASSLDRGVDEQFF. The variable domain in full, completed from reference TRBV13 and TRBJ2-1, reads AAGVIQSPRHLIKEKRETATLKCYPIPRHDTVYWYQQGPGQDPQFLISFYEKMQSDKGSIPDRFSAQQFSDYHSELNMSSLELGDSALYFCASSLDRGVDEQFFGPGTRLTVL.

The chain is built from TRBV6-6 and TRBJ1-2, with 7 bases matching TRBD1. V lost 7 bases and J lost 2; bases outside the gene matches: 4. Germline V gene lookup returns CDR1 MNHNY and CDR2 SVGAGI (reference sequence). The CDR3 consists of 13 residues. The CDR3 DNA follows: TGTGCCAGCACAAGGGACAGAAACTATGGCTACACCTTC. Amino acid sequence: CASTRDRNYGYTF.

J is TRBJ1-2 and V is TRBV2; tentative D call: TRBD1 (5 bases). The CDR3 spans 14 residues. Germline lookup yields CDR1 SNHLY and CDR2 FYNNEI. V dropped 3 bases and J dropped 8 bases, with 16 bases sitting between them. The CDR3 DNA is TGTGCCAGCAGTGACACCACAGGTATTAGCGGCTACACCTTC. It encodes CASSDTTGISGYTF.

The rearrangement links TRBV20-1 to TRBJ2-2, with TRBD1 matching over 8 bases. The CDR3 has 15 amino acids. Germline V gene sequence: CDR1 DFQATT, CDR2 SNEGSKA (reference sequence). Unmatched junction bases numbered 5, after V lost 0 bases and J lost 5 bases. CDR3 region: CSARETGGETGELFF. The CDR3 DNA reads as TGCAGTGCTAGAGAAACAGGGGGAGAGACCGGGGAGCTGTTTTTT.

This clonotype was detected only a few times. The chain joins TRBV7-9 to TRBJ2-5, with D perhaps matching TRBD1 (6 bases). Trimming removed 5 bases at V and 3 bases at J, with 10 bases between. This CDR3 is built from 13 residues. Germline V gene sequence: CDR1 SEHNR, CDR2 FQNEAQ (reference sequence). The CDR3 DNA follows: TGTGCCAGCAGCCTACGACAGGAAGAGACCCAGTACTTC. Its protein product is CASSLRQEETQYF.

This clonotype was seen repeatedly, ten times or more. The rearrangement links TRBV29-1 to TRBJ2-7; TRBD1 matches at 7 bases. This CDR3 contains 12 residues. V lost 6 bases, J lost 5 bases, and 7 bases stayed unmatched. Looked up from germline, CDR1 is SQVTM and CDR2 is ANQGSEA. For the CDR3, the DNA is TGCAGCGTAGCCGACAGGGACCACGAGCAGTACTTC. Its protein product is CSVADRDHEQYF.

The chain recombines TRBV2 with TRBJ2-5; TRBD2 is a possible D gene (6 bases). The CDR3 is made up of 15 amino acids. CDR1 is SNHLY and CDR2 is FYNNEI in the germline V gene. V lost 8 bases and J lost 0, with 16 bases in between. The CDR3 protein is CASGSAGLHQETQYF. DNA of the CDR3: TGTGCCAGCGGTTCTGCGGGACTCCACCAAGAGACCCAGTACTTC.

The V gene is TRBV20-1, the J gene TRBJ2-2, with no clear D. Germline V lookup: CDR1 DFQATT, CDR2 SNEGSKA (reference sequence). Trimming removed 1 base at V and 7 bases at J, with 28 bases between. CDR3 size: 19 residues. The CDR3 spells CSARAPSGLRGSPVGELFF. For the CDR3, the DNA is TGCAGTGCTAGAGCGCCCTCCGGGCTCAGAGGCTCACCCGTCGGGGAGCTGTTTTTT.

This clonotype was counted between two and nine times. V is TRBV12-3 or TRBV12-4 and J is TRBJ2-4; 8 positions agree with TRBD2. V lost 6 bases to trimming and J lost 8 bases; unmatched junction nucleotides: 6. There are 13 residues in the CDR3. This CDR3 reads CASRLTGGDIQYF. The CDR3 DNA reads as TGTGCCAGCAGACTCACCGGGGGGGACATTCAGTACTTC.

The chain links TRBV5-6 to TRBJ2-7; no clear D gene. The CDR3 is 15 residues long. V gave up 3 bases and J gave up 2 bases, with 15 bases separating them. Germline CDR1 reads SGHDT; CDR2 reads YYEEEE. This CDR3 reads CASSSSGGGPYEQYF. CDR3 in DNA: TGTGCCAGCAGCTCCTCGGGTGGCGGTCCCTACGAGCAGTACTTC.

The V gene is TRBV10-3, the J gene TRBJ2-7, with 7 bases aligning to TRBD1. J lost 6 bases, V lost 4 bases, and 12 bases had no gene match. CDR1 ENHRY and CDR2 SYGVKD come from the germline V gene. CDR3 length equals 15 residues. The CDR3 is CAISAADRVPSEQYF. CDR3 nucleotide sequence: TGTGCCATCAGTGCCGCCGACAGGGTCCCCTCCGAGCAGTACTTC.

This chain links TRBV7-2 with TRBJ2-7; weak D call: TRBD1 (5 bases). This CDR3 contains 16 residues. Trimming removed 1 base from V and 0 bases from J, with 13 bases in between. Germline assignment: CDR1 SGHTA and CDR2 FQGNSA. The CDR3 DNA reads as TGTGCCAGCAGCTTAGACGGACACCCGAGCTCCTACGAGCAGTACTTC. Translated, it gives CASSLDGHPSSYEQYF.

The sample holds a few counts of this clonotype. The chain carries TRBV12-3 or TRBV12-4 and TRBJ2-7; D not resolved. The CDR3 spans 13 residues. Trimming left V 2 bases short and J 2 bases short, with 7 bases between. The CDR3 DNA reads as TGTGCCAGCAGTTTATCATCCGCCTACGAGCAGTACTTC. It encodes CASSLSSAYEQYF.

Points on this clonotype: No conserved phenylalanine or tryptophan ends this CDR3, so it is likely a read error. The J gene is TRBJ2-1, the V gene TRBV5-1, with TRBD2 identical over 12 bases. The V and J ends lost 3 bases and 6 bases, in that order; junction bases with no gene match: 4. Germline CDR1 is SGHRS and CDR2 is YFSETQ. CDR3 length equals 15 residues. CDR3 bases: TGCGCCAGCAGCTACGCTAGCGGGAGGGCCAATGAGCAGTTCTAC. Protein product: CASSYASGRANEQFY.

This chain links TRBV12-3 or TRBV12-4 with TRBJ2-7; D possibly corresponds to TRBD1 (6 bases). This CDR3 comprises 13 residues. Trimming cost V 8 bases and J 2 bases, with 13 bases left between them. CDR3 amino acids: CASAVGAPYEQYF. In DNA form, the CDR3 reads TGTGCCAGCGCAGTGGGGGCCCCCTACGAGCAGTACTTC.

There are a few counts of this clonotype. This chain links TRBV7-2 with TRBJ2-7; D might be TRBD1 (6 bases). Germline V gene data show CDR1 as SGHTA and CDR2 as FQGNSA. The length of the CDR3 is 17 residues. Trimming removed 0 bases at V and 4 bases at J, with 19 bases between. The CDR3 loop is CASSLAQVGGARYEQYF. The CDR3 DNA is TGTGCCAGCAGCTTAGCCCAGGTTGGGGGCGCAAGGTACGAGCAGTACTTC. Variable domain in full (rest from reference TRBV7-2 and TRBJ2-7): GAGVSQSPSNKVTEKGKDVELRCDPISGHTALYWYRQSLGQGLEFLIYFQGNSAPDKSGLPSDRFSAERTGGSVSTLTIQRTQQEDSAVYLCASSLAQVGGARYEQYFGPGTRLTVT.

This clonotype was counted a few times. The gene calls are TRBV20-1 and TRBJ1-1; 7 positions match TRBD1. The CDR3 consists of 14 residues. V lost 5 bases, J lost 5 bases, and 11 bases stayed unmatched. The V gene's germline CDR1 is DFQATT and CDR2 SNEGSKA (reference sequence). The CDR3 here is CSAQERGLMTEAFF. In DNA form, the CDR3 reads TGCAGTGCTCAGGAAAGGGGGCTTATGACTGAAGCTTTCTTT.

The V gene is TRBV15, the J gene TRBJ2-1, with 12 bases identical to TRBD2. The CDR3 has 15 amino acids. The V and J ends lost 3 bases and 4 bases, in that order; junction bases with no gene match: 1. CDR1 and CDR2 from the germline V gene are LNHNV and YYDKDF (reference sequence). The CDR3 loop is CATSSTSGGYNEQFF. In nucleotides, the CDR3 is TGTGCCACCAGCAGCACTAGCGGGGGGTACAATGAGCAGTTCTTC.

The chain couples TRBV21-1 to TRBJ2-1; TRBD1, as called in the table, went unchecked against the DNA. TRBV21-1 counts as a pseudogene. The CDR3 contains 18 residues. The CDR3: CASSKGPHRDPSYNEQFF. In nucleotides, the CDR3 is TGTGCCAGCAGCAAAGGGCCCCACAGGGACCCCTCCTACAATGAGCAGTTCTTC.

The chain joins TRBV12-3 or TRBV12-4 to TRBJ2-2, with 7 nucleotides matching TRBD2. The CDR3 has 14 amino acids. After removal of 6 bases from V and 2 bases from J, the junction contained 3 bases not matched to a gene. CDR3 bases: TGTGCCAGCAGGCTGGGACTAAACACCGGGGAGCTGTTTTTT. Amino acid sequence: CASRLGLNTGELFF.

CDR3 amino acids: CASISRTSGGARTGELFF. In DNA, the CDR3 is TGTGCCAGCATTTCAAGGACTAGCGGGGGGGCCCGGACCGGGGAGCTGTTTTTT. V gene TRBV27 combines with J gene TRBJ2-2, with TRBD2 matching over 15 bases. CDR3 size: 18 residues. CDR1 and CDR2 from the germline V gene are MNHEY and SMNVEV (reference sequence). V trimming: 7 bases; J trimming: 5 bases; junction bases outside the gene matches: 11.

This clonotype was counted a few times. V gene TRBV24-1 combines with J gene TRBJ2-3; 14 bases are shared with TRBD2. Trimming removed 3 bases from V and 4 bases from J; junction bases left unmatched: 2. CDR1 and CDR2 (germline): KGHDR, SFDVKD. The CDR3 runs 16 residues. The CDR3 nucleotides read TGTGCCACCAGTGATACGGGACTAGCGGGAGCAGATACGCAGTATTTT. This translates into CATSDTGLAGADTQYF.

This clonotype was picked up a small number of times. The chain uses TRBV12-3 or TRBV12-4 and TRBJ1-4; D remains unclear. Between the trimmed V and J ends, which lost 3 bases and 0 bases, there was a span of 8 bases. This CDR3 comprises 15 residues. The CDR3 sequence is CASSLSGATNEKLFF. The DNA of the CDR3 is TGTGCCAGCAGTTTGTCGGGAGCAACTAATGAAAAACTGTTTTTT.

V gene TRBV20-1 combines with J gene TRBJ2-3; 7 bases are a match to TRBD2. This CDR3 spans 14 amino acids. From germline, CDR1 is DFQATT and CDR2 SNEGSKA (reference sequence). V was clipped by 2 bases and J by 4 bases; unmatched bases: 6. CDR3 DNA sequence: TGCAGTGCTAGATTGCGGGAGCGAGCAGATACGCAGTATTTT. This sequence encodes CSARLRERADTQYF.

There are a few counts of this clonotype. The chain uses TRBV20-1 and TRBJ2-7; 13 positions match TRBD2. The CDR3 totals 16 residues. CDR1 is DFQATT and CDR2 is SNEGSKA in the germline V gene (reference sequence). With V trimmed by 0 bases and J by 4 bases, 6 bases remained unmatched. CDR3 protein: CSARELAGGVFYEQYF. The CDR3 DNA is TGCAGTGCTAGAGAACTAGCGGGGGGGGTCTTTTACGAGCAGTACTTC.

This clonotype was observed a few times. The chain couples TRBV18 to TRBJ1-5; 10 bases are a match to TRBD1. The V gene end was trimmed by 0 bases and the J gene end by 7 bases; junction bases not matched to a gene: 3. Germline CDR1 KGHSH, CDR2 LQKENI. The CDR3 is 15 amino acids. CDR3 loop: CASSPPGQGIQPQHF. Here the CDR3 DNA reads TGTGCCAGCTCACCACCGGGACAGGGGATCCAGCCCCAGCATTTT.

This chain joins TRBV12-3 or TRBV12-4 and TRBJ2-3; no reliable D call. Trimming stripped 1 base from V and 7 bases from J, with 12 bases between. The CDR3 has 14 amino acids. CDR3 sequence: CASSLVGGINTQYF. In DNA form, the CDR3 reads TGTGCCAGCAGTTTAGTGGGCGGTATTAATACGCAGTATTTT.

The chain has TRBV29-1 and TRBJ2-5; D possibly corresponds to TRBD1 (5 bases). CDR3 size: 12 residues. Trimming cost V 3 bases and J 5 bases, with 10 bases left between them. CDR1 and CDR2 from the germline V gene are SQVTM and ANQGSEA. As DNA, the CDR3 is TGCAGCGTTGATGGGCAGGGCGAGACCCAGTACTTC. Its translation is CSVDGQGETQYF.

This clonotype has a count of ten or more. V and J are TRBV4-2 and TRBJ2-4, with a possible D match to TRBD1 (5 bases). Germline V gene data show CDR1 as LGHNA and CDR2 as YNFKEQ. The length of the CDR3 is 16 residues. V gave up 0 bases and J gave up 0 bases, with 9 bases separating them. The DNA for the CDR3 is TGTGCCAGCAGCCAAGAGACAGCCCTAGCCAAAAACATTCAGTACTTC. Protein sequence: CASSQETALAKNIQYF.

The chain joins TRBV12-5 to TRBJ2-1; D might be TRBD1 or TRBD2, each matching 5 bases. CDR1 LGHNT and CDR2 FRNRAP come from the germline V gene. Trimming took off 4 bases at V and 9 bases at J, with 13 bases between the two ends. The CDR3 length is 13 residues. DNA of the CDR3: TGTGCTAGTGGTTCCCAAGGGGAGACTGAGCAGTTCTTC. It yields the protein CASGSQGETEQFF.